This T cell receptor (beta chain) came from a study of Graves' ophthalmopathy and Graves' hyperthyroidism. Study outcomes and limitations: Clonotypes were expanded in thyroid at above 0.001 frequency, and most also appeared in blood.

RNA transcripts yielded amplified TCR beta CDR3 regions. First-round RT-PCR with HTBI primers preceded a second-round multiplex PCR. TCRdb itself ran the multiplex PCR reads through MiXCR, one entry per CDR3 protein. The sample includes hundreds of thousands of distinct CDR3 sequences, approximately 21% of them seen just once. Trimming removed 0 bases at V and 4 bases at J, with 13 bases between. The CDR3 spans 16 residues. Germline-derived CDR1 and CDR2 are LGHDT and YNNKEL (reference sequence). This clonotype came up many times. Antigen specificity is unknown. Hyperthyroidism patients had new diagnoses, durations under 2 months, and ages of 18 to 65. Researchers turned away patients with other autoimmune diseases, uncontrolled infections, pregnancy or lactation. 7.5 to 10 ml of fresh blood yielded the PBMCs by density gradient.

The sequence came from a woman younger than 30 with stable Graves' hyperthyroidism. V usage is TRBV3-1 and J usage is TRBJ1-3; D gene uncertain. Source material: peripheral blood. This CDR3 reads CASSQDQARKGNTIYF. CDR3 coding DNA: TGTGCCAGCAGCCAAGACCAGGCGAGGAAAGGAAACACCATATATTTT.